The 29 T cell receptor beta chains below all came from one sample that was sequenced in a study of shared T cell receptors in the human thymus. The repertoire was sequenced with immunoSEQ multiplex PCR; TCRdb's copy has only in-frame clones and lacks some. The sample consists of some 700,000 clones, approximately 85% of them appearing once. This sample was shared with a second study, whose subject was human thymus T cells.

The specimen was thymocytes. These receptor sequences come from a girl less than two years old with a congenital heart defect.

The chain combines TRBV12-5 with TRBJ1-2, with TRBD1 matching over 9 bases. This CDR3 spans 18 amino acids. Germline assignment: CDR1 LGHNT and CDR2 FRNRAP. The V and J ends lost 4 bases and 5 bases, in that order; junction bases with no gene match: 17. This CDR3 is CASGSPNGTGSPRYGYTF. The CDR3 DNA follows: TGTGCTAGTGGTTCCCCGAACGGGACAGGGTCCCCCCGATATGGCTACACCTTC.

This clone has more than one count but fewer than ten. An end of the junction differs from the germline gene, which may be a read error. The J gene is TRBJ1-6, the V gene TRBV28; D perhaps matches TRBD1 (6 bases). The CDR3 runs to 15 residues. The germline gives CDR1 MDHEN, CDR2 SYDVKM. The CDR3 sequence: CASTPDRSFNSPLHF. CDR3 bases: TGTGCCAGCACCCCCGACAGGTCCTTTAATTCACCCCTCCACTTT.

The CDR3 nucleotides are TGTGCCAGCAGTGAAATGGGGGACAGGGAAGTCGGGGAGCTGTTTTTT. It translates to CASSEMGDREVGELFF. This rearrangement joins TRBV6-1 to TRBJ2-2; 9 bases match TRBD1. The CDR3 has 16 residues. V was pared by 2 bases and J by 7 bases, with 8 bases of the junction left unmatched. Germline CDR1 reads MNHNS; CDR2 reads SASEGT.

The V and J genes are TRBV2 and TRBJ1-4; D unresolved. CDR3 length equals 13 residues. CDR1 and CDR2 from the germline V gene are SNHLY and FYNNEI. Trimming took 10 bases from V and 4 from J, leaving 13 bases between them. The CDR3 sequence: CATHPGFNEKLFF. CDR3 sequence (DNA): TGTGCCACCCACCCGGGGTTTAATGAAAAACTGTTTTTT.

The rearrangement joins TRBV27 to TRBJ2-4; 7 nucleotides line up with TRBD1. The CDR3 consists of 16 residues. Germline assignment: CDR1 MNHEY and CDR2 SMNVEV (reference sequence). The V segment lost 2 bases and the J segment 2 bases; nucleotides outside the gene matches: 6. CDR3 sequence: CASSLRTGATKNIQYF. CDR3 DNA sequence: TGTGCCAGCAGTTTACGGACAGGAGCCACCAAAAACATTCAGTACTTC.

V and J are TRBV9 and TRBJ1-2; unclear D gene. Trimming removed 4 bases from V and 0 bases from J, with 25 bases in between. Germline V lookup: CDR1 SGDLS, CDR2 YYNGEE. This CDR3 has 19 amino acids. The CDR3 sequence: CASSLSTVTRRETNYGYTF. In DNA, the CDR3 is TGTGCCAGCAGCCTCTCGACGGTAACGAGGAGGGAAACTAACTATGGCTACACCTTC.

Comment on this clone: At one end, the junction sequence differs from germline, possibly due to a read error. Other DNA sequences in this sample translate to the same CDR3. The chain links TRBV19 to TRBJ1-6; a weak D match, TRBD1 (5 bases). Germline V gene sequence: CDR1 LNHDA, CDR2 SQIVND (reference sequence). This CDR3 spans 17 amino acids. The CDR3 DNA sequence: TGTGCCAGTAGTGTTCCTCGGGGGAGCTCCTATAATTCCCCCCTCCACTTT. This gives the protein CASSVPRGSSYNSPLHF.

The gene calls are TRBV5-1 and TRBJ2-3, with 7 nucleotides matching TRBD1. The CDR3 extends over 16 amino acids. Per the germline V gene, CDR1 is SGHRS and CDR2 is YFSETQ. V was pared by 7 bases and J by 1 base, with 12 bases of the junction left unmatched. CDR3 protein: CASHITGQPGTDTQYF. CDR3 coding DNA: TGCGCCAGCCATATAACGGGACAGCCGGGCACAGATACGCAGTATTTT. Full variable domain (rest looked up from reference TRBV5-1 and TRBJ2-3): KAGVTQTPRYLIKTRGQQVTLSCSPISGHRSVSWYQQTPGQGLQFLFEYFSETQRNKGNFPGRFSGRQFSNSRSEMNVSTLELGDSALYLCASHITGQPGTDTQYFGPGTRLTVL.

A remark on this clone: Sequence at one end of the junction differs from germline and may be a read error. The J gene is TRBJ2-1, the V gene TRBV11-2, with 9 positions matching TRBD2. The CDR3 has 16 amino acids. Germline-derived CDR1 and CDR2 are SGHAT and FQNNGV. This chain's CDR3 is CASCLVRGGALDEQFF. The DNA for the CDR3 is TGTGCCAGCTGCTTAGTTCGCGGGGGGGCTTTGGATGAGCAGTTCTTC.

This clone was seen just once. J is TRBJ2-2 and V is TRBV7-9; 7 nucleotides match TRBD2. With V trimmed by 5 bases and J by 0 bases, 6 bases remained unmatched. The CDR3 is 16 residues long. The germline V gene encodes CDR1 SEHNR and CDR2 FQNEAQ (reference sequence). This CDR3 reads CASSLSGTTNTGELFF. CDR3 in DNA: TGTGCCAGCAGCCTCTCCGGGACTACGAACACCGGGGAGCTGTTTTTT. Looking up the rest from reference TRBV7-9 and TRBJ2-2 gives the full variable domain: DTGVSQNPRHKITKRGQNVTFRCDPISEHNRLYWYRQTLGQGPEFLTYFQNEAQLEKSRLLSDRFSAERPKGSFSTLEIQRTEQGDSAMYLCASSLSGTTNTGELFFGEGSRLTVL.

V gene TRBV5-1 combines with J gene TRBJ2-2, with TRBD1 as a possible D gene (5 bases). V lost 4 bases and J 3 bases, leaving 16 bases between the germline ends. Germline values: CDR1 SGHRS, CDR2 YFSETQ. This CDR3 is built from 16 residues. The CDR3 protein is CASSLVGAGHTGELFF. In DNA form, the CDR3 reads TGCGCCAGCAGCCTAGTAGGGGCAGGCCACACCGGGGAGCTGTTTTTT.

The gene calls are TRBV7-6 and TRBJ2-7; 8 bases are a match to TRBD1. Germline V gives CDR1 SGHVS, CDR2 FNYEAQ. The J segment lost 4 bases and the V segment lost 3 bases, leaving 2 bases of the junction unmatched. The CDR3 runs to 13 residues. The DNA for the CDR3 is TGTGCCAGCAGCTTGGACAGGGCGTACGAGCAGTACTTC. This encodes CASSLDRAYEQYF.

The CDR3 sequence is CATRKTGDYGYTF. The CDR3 bases are TGTGCCACTAGAAAAACAGGGGATTATGGCTACACCTTC. This chain links TRBV28 with TRBJ1-2; 7 bases map to TRBD1. Germline values: CDR1 MDHEN, CDR2 SYDVKM. The J segment lost 5 bases and the V segment lost 10 bases, leaving 10 bases of the junction unmatched. The CDR3 has 13 residues.

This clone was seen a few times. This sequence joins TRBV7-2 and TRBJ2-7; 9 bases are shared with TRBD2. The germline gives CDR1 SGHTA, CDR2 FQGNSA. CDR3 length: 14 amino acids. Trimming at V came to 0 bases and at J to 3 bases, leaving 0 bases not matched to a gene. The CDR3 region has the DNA TGTGCCAGCAGCTTAGCTAGCGGGGGCTACGAGCAGTACTTC. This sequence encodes CASSLASGGYEQYF.

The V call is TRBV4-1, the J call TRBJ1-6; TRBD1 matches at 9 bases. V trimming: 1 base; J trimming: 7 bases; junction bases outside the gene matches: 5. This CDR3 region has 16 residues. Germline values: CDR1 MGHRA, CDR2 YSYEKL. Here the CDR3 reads CASSQGPGQGNSPLHF. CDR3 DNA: TGCGCCAGCAGCCAAGGTCCGGGACAGGGCAATTCACCCCTCCACTTT.

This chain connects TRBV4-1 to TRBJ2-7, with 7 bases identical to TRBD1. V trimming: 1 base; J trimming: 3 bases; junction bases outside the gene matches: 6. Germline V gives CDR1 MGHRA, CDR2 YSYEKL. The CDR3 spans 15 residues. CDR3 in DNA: TGCGCCAGCAGCCAAGCCGGGACAGACCTCTACGAGCAGTACTTC. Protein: CASSQAGTDLYEQYF.

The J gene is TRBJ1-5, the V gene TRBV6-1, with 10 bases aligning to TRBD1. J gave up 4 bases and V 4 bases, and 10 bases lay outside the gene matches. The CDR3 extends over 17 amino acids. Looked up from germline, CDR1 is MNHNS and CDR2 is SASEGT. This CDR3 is CASSGPGQGMGNQPQHF. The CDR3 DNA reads TGTGCCAGCAGTGGTCCGGGACAGGGGATGGGTAATCAGCCCCAGCATTTT.

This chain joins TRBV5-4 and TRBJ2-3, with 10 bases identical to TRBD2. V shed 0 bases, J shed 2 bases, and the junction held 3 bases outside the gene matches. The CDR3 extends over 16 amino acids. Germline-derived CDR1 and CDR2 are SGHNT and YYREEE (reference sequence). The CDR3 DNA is TGTGCCAGCAGCTTGGGAGCGGGGGGGCTCACAGATACGCAGTATTTT. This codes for CASSLGAGGLTDTQYF.

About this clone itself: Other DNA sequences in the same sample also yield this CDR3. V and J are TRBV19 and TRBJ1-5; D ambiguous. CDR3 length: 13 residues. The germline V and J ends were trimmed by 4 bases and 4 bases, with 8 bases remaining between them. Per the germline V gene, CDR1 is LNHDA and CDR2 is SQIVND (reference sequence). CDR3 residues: CASSKHPNQPQHF. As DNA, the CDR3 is TGTGCCAGTAGTAAACACCCAAATCAGCCCCAGCATTTT.

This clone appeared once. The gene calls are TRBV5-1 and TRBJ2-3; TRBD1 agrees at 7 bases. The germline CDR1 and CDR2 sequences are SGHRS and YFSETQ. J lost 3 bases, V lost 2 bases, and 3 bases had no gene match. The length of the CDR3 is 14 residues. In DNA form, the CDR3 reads TGCGCCAGCAGCTTATACAGGGGTACAGATACGCAGTATTTT. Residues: CASSLYRGTDTQYF.

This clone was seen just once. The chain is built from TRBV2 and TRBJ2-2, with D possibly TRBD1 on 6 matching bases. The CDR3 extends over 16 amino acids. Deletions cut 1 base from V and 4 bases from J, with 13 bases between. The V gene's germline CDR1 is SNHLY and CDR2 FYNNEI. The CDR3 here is CASSEGRTEITGELFF. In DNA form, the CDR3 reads TGTGCCAGCAGTGAAGGTAGGACAGAGATCACCGGGGAGCTGTTTTTT. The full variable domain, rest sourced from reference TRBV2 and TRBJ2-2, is EPEVTQTPSHQVTQMGQEVILRCVPISNHLYFYWYRQILGQKVEFLVSFYNNEISEKSEIFDDQFSVERPDGSNFTLKIRSTKLEDSAMYFCASSEGRTEITGELFFGEGSRLTVL.

This CDR3 reads CASSERGRPNSYEQYF. CDR3 in DNA: TGTGCCAGCAGTGAAAGGGGCAGACCCAACTCCTACGAGCAGTACTTC. This sequence joins TRBV2 and TRBJ2-7; D may be TRBD1 (5 bases). The germline V gene has CDR1 SNHLY and CDR2 FYNNEI. This CDR3 region has 16 residues. The ends were cut back, 2 bases at V and 0 bases at J, with 14 bases in the middle.

The CDR3 coding sequence is TGTGCCAGCAGCATTTTCCTGACAGGATGGGAGAATTCACCCCTCCACTTT. Its translation: CASSIFLTGWENSPLHF. The V gene is TRBV28, the J gene TRBJ1-6; possibly TRBD1 for D (6 bases). The CDR3 runs 17 residues. CDR1 and CDR2 from the germline V gene are MDHEN and SYDVKM. V was trimmed by 6 bases and J by 7 bases, leaving 22 bases between them.

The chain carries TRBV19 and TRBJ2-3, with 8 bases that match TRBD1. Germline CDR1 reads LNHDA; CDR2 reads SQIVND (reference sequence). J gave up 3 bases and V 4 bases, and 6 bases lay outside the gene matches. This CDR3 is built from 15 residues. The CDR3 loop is CASSRCRGRTDTQYF. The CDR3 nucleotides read TGTGCCAGTAGTAGGTGCAGGGGGCGTACAGATACGCAGTATTTT.

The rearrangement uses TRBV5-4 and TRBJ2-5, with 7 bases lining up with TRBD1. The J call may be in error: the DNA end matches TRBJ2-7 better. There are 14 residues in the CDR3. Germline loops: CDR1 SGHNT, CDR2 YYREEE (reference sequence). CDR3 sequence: CASSGDRPPYEQYF. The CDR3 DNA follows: TGTGCCAGCAGCGGGGACAGACCCCCCTACGAGCAGTACTTC.

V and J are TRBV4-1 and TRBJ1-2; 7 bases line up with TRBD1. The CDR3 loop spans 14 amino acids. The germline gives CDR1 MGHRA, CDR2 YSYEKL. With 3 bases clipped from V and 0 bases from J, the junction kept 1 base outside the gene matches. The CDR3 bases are TGCGCCAGCAGCCAGGGACAGCCTAACTATGGCTACACCTTC. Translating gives CASSQGQPNYGYTF.

This CDR3 is CASSTWEDSYEQYF. CDR3 coding DNA: TGTGCCAGCAGCACGTGGGAGGACTCCTACGAGCAGTACTTC. This chain connects TRBV28 to TRBJ2-7; possible D gene TRBD2, 6 bases. The CDR3 extends over 14 amino acids. The germline V and J ends were trimmed by 6 bases and 0 bases, with 12 bases remaining between them. Per germline, CDR1 MDHEN and CDR2 SYDVKM.

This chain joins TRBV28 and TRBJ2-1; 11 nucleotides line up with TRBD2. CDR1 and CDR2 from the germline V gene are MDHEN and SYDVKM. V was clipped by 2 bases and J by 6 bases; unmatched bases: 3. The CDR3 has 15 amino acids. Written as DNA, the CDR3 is TGTGCCAGCAGTTTACTAGCGGGGGGAGGCAATGAGCAGTTCTTC. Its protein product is CASSLLAGGGNEQFF.

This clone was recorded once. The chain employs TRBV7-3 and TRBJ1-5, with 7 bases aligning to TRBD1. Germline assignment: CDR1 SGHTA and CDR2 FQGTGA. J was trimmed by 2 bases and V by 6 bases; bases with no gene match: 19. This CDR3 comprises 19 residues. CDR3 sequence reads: CASRGVRDSITIGNQPQHF. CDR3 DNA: TGTGCCAGCAGGGGAGTCCGGGACAGCATTACAATTGGCAATCAGCCCCAGCATTTT.